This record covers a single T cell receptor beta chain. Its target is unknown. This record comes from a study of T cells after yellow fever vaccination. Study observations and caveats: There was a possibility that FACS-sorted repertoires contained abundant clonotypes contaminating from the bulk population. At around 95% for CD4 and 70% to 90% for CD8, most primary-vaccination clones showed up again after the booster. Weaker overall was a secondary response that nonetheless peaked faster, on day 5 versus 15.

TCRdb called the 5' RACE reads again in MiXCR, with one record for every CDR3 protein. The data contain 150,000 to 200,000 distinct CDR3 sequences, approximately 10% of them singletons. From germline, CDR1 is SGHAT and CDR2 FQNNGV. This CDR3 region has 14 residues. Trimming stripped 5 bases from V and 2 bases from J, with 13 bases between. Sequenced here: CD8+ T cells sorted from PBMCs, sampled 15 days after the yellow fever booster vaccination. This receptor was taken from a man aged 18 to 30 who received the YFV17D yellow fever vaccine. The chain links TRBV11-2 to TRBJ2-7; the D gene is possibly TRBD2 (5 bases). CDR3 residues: CASSIPGAAYEQYF. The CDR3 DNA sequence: TGTGCCAGCAGCATACCCGGAGCGGCCTACGAGCAGTACTTC.